This is a list of T cell receptor beta chains from one sample in a study of regulatory T cells in long-lasting Graves disease. TCRdb called the multiplex PCR reads again in MiXCR, with one record for every CDR3 protein. The sample holds some 500,000 distinct CDR3 sequences, 16% seen once. The sample also formed part of further work on T cells in Graves' hyperthyroidism and ophthalmopathy.

The material was peripheral blood mononuclear cells (PBMCs), obtained at new diagnosis, from a patient treated with antithyroid drugs. These receptors all stem from a woman between 40 and 65 years old with Graves disease. The CDR3 runs from the conserved cysteine through the conserved F or W. D genes are given only for firm matches. Clone size appears in some rows only: once, few, many, or a class for an expanded clone.

j_call cdr3_length clone_size v_call d_call cdr3_nt cdr3_aa
TRBJ2-7 15 many TRBV6-2/TRBV6-3 . TGTGCCAGCAGTTACTCGTCTGGAACAGCCTACGAGCAGTACTTC CASSYSSGTAYEQYF
TRBJ2-3 13 many TRBV7-9 . TGTGCCAGCAGCAAAAATAGCGCAGATACGCAGTATTTT CASSKNSADTQYF
TRBJ2-5 14 few TRBV6-1 . TGTGCCAGCAGCTCCCCCGGGACTTCGGAGACCCAGTACTTC CASSSPGTSETQYF
TRBJ2-1 17 few TRBV5-4 TRBD2 TGTGCCAGCAGCTTGGACGTCAGCGGGGGGGCCATAGATGAGCAGTTCTTC CASSLDVSGGAIDEQFF
TRBJ2-2 12 few TRBV12-3/TRBV12-4 . TGTGCCAGCAGTTTGAATCGTGCAGAGCTGTTTTTT CASSLNRAELFF
TRBJ1-1 15 few TRBV5-1 . TGCGCCAGCAGCAGTACAAGGAACATGAACACTGAAGCTTTCTTT CASSSTRNMNTEAFF
TRBJ2-1 14 many TRBV3-1 . TGTGCCAGCAGCCAAGCCAGGGGCTACAATGAGCAGTTCTTC CASSQARGYNEQFF
TRBJ2-7 12 . TRBV6-1 . TGTGCCAGCAGTCCACTAGCCGGAGAGCAGTACTTC CASSPLAGEQYF
TRBJ2-3 13 many TRBV15 . TGTGCCTTGGGCGCATCTAGCACAGATACGCAGTATTTT CALGASSTDTQYF
TRBJ2-7 13 few TRBV10-3 TRBD1 TGTGCCATCAGTGAGTCCGGGGCAGGGGGGCAGTACTTC CAISESGAGGQYF
TRBJ2-7 18 . TRBV29-1 TRBD1 TGCAGCGTTGAAGAGTGGGACAGGGACAGACAAACTACCTACGAGCAGTACTTC CSVEEWDRDRQTTYEQYF
TRBJ2-2 15 once TRBV27 . TGTGCCAGCAGTTTCTCCGGGGCGATAGGCGGGGAGCTGTTTTTT CASSFSGAIGGELFF
TRBJ2-7 13 many TRBV30 . TGTGCCTGGATATTGGGGCAGGGGAACGAGCAGTACTTC CAWILGQGNEQYF
TRBJ2-1 18 few TRBV7-8 . TGTGCCAGCAGCTTAGCGCACTCGACGGGTAGCTCCTACAATGAGCAGTTCTTC CASSLAHSTGSSYNEQFF
TRBJ2-7 13 many TRBV2 TRBD1 TGTGCCAGCAGTGAAGACAGGGGCCACGAGCAGTACTTC CASSEDRGHEQYF
TRBJ1-2 15 many TRBV27 TRBD1 TGTGCCAGCAGTTGGCGAGGGGACAGGGACTATGGCTACACCTTC CASSWRGDRDYGYTF
TRBJ2-2 17 once TRBV7-9 TRBD1 TGTGCCAGCAGAACTCCGACAGGGGGCGCTGACACCGGGGAGCTGTTTTTT CASRTPTGGADTGELFF
TRBJ2-5 15 . TRBV19 . TGTGCCAGTAGTATGGGAACAGGGTGGGGTGAGACCCAGTACTTC CASSMGTGWGETQYF
TRBJ1-5 13 many TRBV18 TRBD1 TGTGCCAGCTCAGAACAGGGGGATCAGCCCCAGCATTTT CASSEQGDQPQHF
TRBJ2-1 15 many TRBV19 TRBD1 TGTGCCAGTAGTATTCAGGGGGTCGTTTACAATGAGCAGTTCTTC CASSIQGVVYNEQFF
TRBJ1-6 14 . TRBV2 . TGTGCCAGCAGCGGACGGGGAAGGGATTCACCCCTCCACTTT CASSGRGRDSPLHF
TRBJ1-2 14 many TRBV27 . TGTGCCAGCAGTCCCGAAGGACTATACTATGGCTACACCTTC CASSPEGLYYGYTF
TRBJ1-2 13 . TRBV12-5 . TGTGCTAGTGGTCCCCGCAGGGTGTATGGCTACACCTTC CASGPRRVYGYTF
TRBJ2-1 15 many TRBV7-2 . TGTGCCAGCAGCTTAGAAGCGGCCTCCTACAATGAGCAGTTCTTC CASSLEAASYNEQFF
TRBJ2-6 18 . TRBV4-1 . TGCGCCAGCAGCCAAGGTCTGTTAGTTCGAGGGGGGGCCAACGTCCTGACTTTC CASSQGLLVRGGANVLTF
TRBJ1-5 14 few TRBV19 . TGTGCCAGTACCGCGGGACGGAAGAATCAGCCCCAGCATTTT CASTAGRKNQPQHF
TRBJ2-6 14 . TRBV12-5 . TGTGCTAGTGGTTTGTCGGTTGGGGCCAACGTCCTGACTTTC CASGLSVGANVLTF
TRBJ2-3 15 . TRBV6-5 TRBD1 TGTGCCAGCAGTTACAGGGGGCGATTCACAGATACGCAGTATTTT CASSYRGRFTDTQYF
TRBJ1-6 17 . TRBV19 . TGTGCCAGTAGTATGAGGAGTCGGGGGTCCTATAATTCACCCCTCCACTTT CASSMRSRGSYNSPLHF